The entry below gives a single TCR beta chain sequence along with its context. This record comes from a study of blood T cell repertoires in COVID-19. Trimming pared 2 bases from V and 8 bases from J, leaving 10 bases between. This CDR3 spans 13 amino acids. CDR1 and CDR2 (germline): SGHTA, FQGTGA. Libraries were prepared by immunoSEQ multiplex PCR; TCRdb keeps only in-frame clonotypes and omits some of them. The sample contains under 200,000 clones, approximately 87% of which appear only once. This TCR was recovered from a woman aged 55 to 70 with COVID-19, enrolled during active disease. The chain employs TRBV7-3 and TRBJ2-4; TRBD1 might be the D (6 bases). Sample: peripheral blood. The CDR3 nucleotides are TGTGCCAGCAGCTTAGGGGGCGGGTACATTCAGTACTTC. It is translated as CASSLGGGYIQYF. Full variable domain (remainder filled in from reference TRBV7-3 and TRBJ2-4): GAGVSQTPSNKVTEKGKYVELRCDPISGHTALYWYRQSLGQGPEFLIYFQGTGAADDSGLPNDRFFAVRPEGSVSTLKIQRTERGDSAVYLCASSLGGGYIQYFGAGTRLSVL.